These 28 T cell receptor beta chains originate from one sample sequenced in a study of T cell clonotyping in hematopoietic cell transplantation. Clones were sequenced by immunoSEQ multiplex PCR, and TCRdb holds only the in-frame ones, with some missing. The sample has some 29,000 clones; approximately 90% are singletons. The sequenced sample was PBMCs, obtained 100 days after allogeneic stem cell transplant. The receptor set was obtained from a female patient between 50 and 60 years old who had an allogeneic stem cell transplant from a related donor, so the T cells may come from the graft donor. Some clones in this sample may be carry-over from other donors' samples.

This chain links TRBV11-2 with TRBJ2-5; D may match TRBD1 or TRBD2 (6 bases each). In germline, CDR1 is SGHAT, CDR2 FQNNGV. V shed 2 bases and J shed 9 bases, with 22 bases lying between them. The CDR3 runs to 16 residues. The CDR3 region has the DNA TGTGCCAGCAGCTTAAGGACGGGGGCGAACTCTGGGGCCCAGTACTTC. It encodes CASSLRTGANSGAQYF.

CDR3 DNA: TGTGCCAGCAGTTTTCGGGTAACCAAAAACATTCAGTACTTC. It encodes CASSFRVTKNIQYF. This chain uses TRBV28 with TRBJ2-4; D remains unclear. CDR3 length: 14 amino acids. Germline-derived CDR1 and CDR2 are MDHEN and SYDVKM. V gave up 3 bases and J gave up 2 bases, with 8 bases separating them. The full variable domain, its missing parts supplied by reference TRBV28 and TRBJ2-4, is DVKVTQSSRYLVKRTGEKVFLECVQDMDHENMFWYRQDPGLGLRLIYFSYDVKMKEKGDIPEGYSVSREKKERFSLILESASTNQTSMYLCASSFRVTKNIQYFGAGTRLSVL.

This clone was observed once. The rearrangement links TRBV5-1 to TRBJ2-5, with D possibly being TRBD1 (8 bases). This CDR3 spans 15 amino acids. Trimming stripped 3 bases from V and 5 bases from J, with 17 bases between. Germline CDR1 and CDR2: SGHRS and YFSETQ. CDR3 DNA sequence: TGCGCCAGCAGCTCCACCGACAGGGGAGGGGAGACCCAGTACTTC. Translating gives CASSSTDRGGETQYF.

The chain employs TRBV2 and TRBJ1-1, with D maybe TRBD1 (6 bases). The CDR3 is 15 amino acids. The V end lost 3 bases, the J end lost 0 bases, and 11 bases lay between the germline ends. Per the germline V gene, CDR1 is SNHLY and CDR2 is FYNNEI. The CDR3 reads CASSENRAVNTEAFF. Written as DNA, the CDR3 is TGTGCCAGCAGTGAGAACAGGGCCGTGAACACTGAAGCTTTCTTT.

V is TRBV4-1 and J is TRBJ1-6; weak D call: TRBD1 (6 bases). The germline V gene has CDR1 MGHRA and CDR2 YSYEKL. Trimming removed 4 bases from V and 5 bases from J, with 15 bases in between. The CDR3 length is 16 residues. CDR3 sequence (DNA): TGCGCCAGCAGCCCCCCCCGGGGGGCCGATAATTCACCCCTCCACTTT. This encodes CASSPPRGADNSPLHF.

This chain joins TRBV13 and TRBJ2-7, with 7 bases identical to TRBD1. V was pared by 3 bases and J by 6 bases, with 5 bases of the junction left unmatched. Germline V gives CDR1 PRHDT, CDR2 FYEKMQ (reference sequence). The CDR3 runs to 13 residues. Here the CDR3 DNA reads TGTGCCAGCAGCTTTGCGGCAGGGGGCGAGCAGTACTTC. The encoded protein is CASSFAAGGEQYF. Looking up the rest from reference TRBV13 and TRBJ2-7 gives the full variable domain: AAGVIQSPRHLIKEKRETATLKCYPIPRHDTVYWYQQGPGQDPQFLISFYEKMQSDKGSIPDRFSAQQFSDYHSELNMSSLELGDSALYFCASSFAAGGEQYFGPGTRLTVT.

The genes are TRBV19 and TRBJ1-1, with TRBD1 as a possible D gene (5 bases). V lost 7 bases and J 0 bases, leaving 12 bases between the germline ends. CDR3 length: 14 residues. From germline, CDR1 is LNHDA and CDR2 SQIVND (reference sequence). Here the CDR3 reads CASITGRLNTEAFF. In DNA form, the CDR3 reads TGTGCCAGTATTACGGGACGCCTGAACACTGAAGCTTTCTTT.

The chain recombines TRBV7-2 with TRBJ1-3; no definite D call. There are 14 residues in the CDR3. Deletions cut 1 base from V and 0 bases from J, with 4 bases between. Germline-derived CDR1 and CDR2 are SGHTA and FQGNSA. The CDR3 loop is CASSLVFSGNTIYF. Written as DNA, the CDR3 is TGTGCCAGCAGCTTAGTTTTCTCTGGAAACACCATATATTTT.

The V call is TRBV5-1, the J call TRBJ1-2, with D perhaps matching TRBD1 (5 bases). The CDR3 contains 16 residues. Trimming shortened V by 2 bases and J by 5 bases, and 19 bases separated the two germline ends. Germline loops: CDR1 SGHRS, CDR2 YFSETQ. The CDR3 region is CASSFGGLGGSYGYTF. For the CDR3, the DNA is TGCGCCAGCAGCTTTGGCGGCTTGGGGGGGTCGTATGGCTACACCTTC.

This clone was detected only a few times. This rearrangement joins TRBV2 to TRBJ2-3; TRBD2 matches at 10 bases. The CDR3 covers 15 residues. V lost 5 bases to trimming and J lost 0 bases; unmatched junction nucleotides: 2. Looked up from germline, CDR1 is SNHLY and CDR2 is FYNNEI. DNA for the CDR3: TGTGCCAGCAGTTCTAGCGGGGGCAGCACAGATACGCAGTATTTT. This gives the protein CASSSSGGSTDTQYF.

The rearrangement uses TRBV2 and TRBJ1-2, with unresolved D. Between the trimmed V and J ends, which lost 0 bases and 6 bases, there was a span of 8 bases. This CDR3 has 13 residues. Germline CDR1 and CDR2: SNHLY and FYNNEI. CDR3 loop: CASSEAVRDGYTF. DNA for the CDR3: TGTGCCAGCAGTGAAGCTGTAAGGGATGGCTACACCTTC. Complete variable domain (other parts from reference TRBV2 and TRBJ1-2): EPEVTQTPSHQVTQMGQEVILRCVPISNHLYFYWYRQILGQKVEFLVSFYNNEISEKSEIFDDQFSVERPDGSNFTLKIRSTKLEDSAMYFCASSEAVRDGYTFGSGTRLTVV.

The chain couples TRBV11-2 to TRBJ2-7; D unresolved. Trimming stripped 0 bases from V and 2 bases from J, with 8 bases between. The length of the CDR3 is 14 residues. The germline V gene has CDR1 SGHAT and CDR2 FQNNGV. In DNA, the CDR3 is TGTGCCAGCAGCTTAGATCTGCCTACCTACGAGCAGTACTTC. It is translated as CASSLDLPTYEQYF.

The rearrangement joins TRBV11-2 to TRBJ1-2, with 9 bases aligning to TRBD1. This CDR3 is built from 14 residues. CDR1 is SGHAT, CDR2 FQNNGV, per germline. The V gene end was trimmed by 5 bases and the J gene end by 2 bases; junction bases not matched to a gene: 3. The CDR3 here is CASSRDRVNYGYTF. CDR3 DNA sequence: TGTGCCAGCAGCCGGGACAGGGTGAACTATGGCTACACCTTC.

CDR3 sequence reads: CATSRDRQGAHEQYF. In DNA form, the CDR3 reads TGTGCCACCAGCAGAGATAGGCAGGGGGCCCACGAGCAGTACTTC. V is TRBV15 and J is TRBJ2-7, with 8 bases aligning to TRBD1. The germline CDR1 and CDR2 sequences are LNHNV and YYDKDF (reference sequence). The ends lost 0 bases at V and 5 bases at J; junction bases unmatched: 6. The CDR3 extends over 15 amino acids.

The V and J genes are TRBV5-4 and TRBJ1-1; 8 nucleotides match TRBD1. This CDR3 region has 14 residues. Germline V gene lookup returns CDR1 SGHNT and CDR2 YYREEE (reference sequence). J gave up 1 base and V 9 bases, and 8 bases lay outside the gene matches. The CDR3 loop reads CAIRQGLGNTEAFF. The CDR3 DNA reads TGTGCCATCCGACAGGGGTTGGGGAACACTGAAGCTTTCTTT.

The chain carries TRBV29-1 and TRBJ2-3; 9 bases are a match to TRBD1. The CDR3 extends over 15 amino acids. The trim removed 4 bases at V and 0 bases at J, leaving 5 bases unmatched. In germline, CDR1 is SQVTM, CDR2 ANQGSEA. DNA of the CDR3: TGCAGCGTTGCGCGGGACAGGGTCAGCACAGATACGCAGTATTTT. It encodes CSVARDRVSTDTQYF.

Comment on this clone: This CDR3 is also generated by other DNA sequences in the sample. The V and J genes are TRBV7-6 and TRBJ2-3; D not certain. The germline CDR1 and CDR2 sequences are SGHVS and FNYEAQ. This CDR3 spans 12 amino acids. Trimming shortened V by 0 bases and J by 3 bases, and 1 base separated the two germline ends. The CDR3 region has the DNA TGTGCCAGCAGCTTAGCGACAGATACGCAGTATTTT. It encodes CASSLATDTQYF.

This clone appeared a few times. This chain connects TRBV6-5 to TRBJ2-7, with a tentative D call TRBD2 (6 bases). In germline, CDR1 is MNHEY, CDR2 SVGAGI. The CDR3 spans 15 residues. V lost 5 bases and J 0 bases, leaving 14 bases between the germline ends. The CDR3 region is CASSKPGGSSYEQYF. The CDR3 DNA reads as TGTGCCAGCAGTAAACCCGGGGGTTCCTCCTACGAGCAGTACTTC.

This chain links TRBV11-2 with TRBJ2-1; TRBD2 is a possible D gene (6 bases). Trimming took 5 bases from V and 14 from J, leaving 13 bases between them. The CDR3 sequence is 11 residues long. Germline loops: CDR1 SGHAT, CDR2 FQNNGV. CDR3 in amino acids: CASSISGREFF. CDR3 nucleotides: TGTGCCAGCAGCATTAGCGGACGGGAGTTCTTC.

This chain joins TRBV2 and TRBJ1-2; the D gene is possibly TRBD1 (5 bases). CDR3 length equals 16 residues. V shed 4 bases and J shed 5 bases, with 20 bases lying between them. CDR1 is SNHLY and CDR2 is FYNNEI in the germline V gene. The CDR3 protein is CASSGSIYRGGYGYTF. CDR3 nucleotide sequence: TGTGCCAGCAGTGGCTCGATATATAGGGGAGGTTATGGCTACACCTTC. Combining the CDR3 with reference TRBV2 and TRBJ1-2 gives the whole variable domain EPEVTQTPSHQVTQMGQEVILRCVPISNHLYFYWYRQILGQKVEFLVSFYNNEISEKSEIFDDQFSVERPDGSNFTLKIRSTKLEDSAMYFCASSGSIYRGGYGYTFGSGTRLTVV.

The J gene is TRBJ2-7, the V gene TRBV7-2, with TRBD2 as a possible D gene (5 bases). With 5 bases removed from V and 6 bases from J, the gap between germline ends came to 11 bases. The CDR3 loop spans 12 amino acids. Looked up from germline, CDR1 is SGHTA and CDR2 is FQGNSA. As DNA, the CDR3 is TGTGCCAGCAGCCTCGTCAGCGGCGAGCAGTACTTC. It translates to CASSLVSGEQYF.

This chain joins TRBV7-3 and TRBJ1-5; D is ambiguous. CDR3 length: 15 amino acids. Germline V gene data show CDR1 as SGHTA and CDR2 as FQGTGA. Trimming left V 10 bases short and J 5 bases short, with 21 bases between. CDR3 bases: TGTGCCATCCAGGTTGAGGGAGGCAAGGATCAGCCCCAGCATTTT. This codes for CAIQVEGGKDQPQHF.

The CDR3 sequence is CASSIDRNTGELFF. CDR3 DNA sequence: TGTGCCAGTAGTATAGACAGGAACACCGGGGAGCTGTTTTTT. The J gene is TRBJ2-2, the V gene TRBV19; D remains unclear. Trimming left V 0 bases short and J 1 base short, with 3 bases between. Germline V gene lookup returns CDR1 LNHDA and CDR2 SQIVND (reference sequence). There are 14 residues in the CDR3.

The chain uses TRBV5-1 and TRBJ2-5; D uncertain. Trimming cost V 1 base and J 5 bases, with 15 bases left between them. This CDR3 contains 15 residues. Germline CDR1 SGHRS, CDR2 YFSETQ. CDR3 region: CASSLTPSLGETQYF. CDR3 in DNA: TGCGCCAGCAGCTTGACTCCAAGCCTTGGGGAGACCCAGTACTTC.

This clone has more than one count but fewer than ten. Other DNA sequences from this sample encode an identical CDR3 as well. V usage is TRBV5-1 and J usage is TRBJ2-3, with 12 nucleotides matching TRBD2. CDR1 is SGHRS and CDR2 is YFSETQ in the germline V gene. With V trimmed by 4 bases and J by 3 bases, 3 bases remained unmatched. The CDR3 runs 15 residues. This CDR3 reads CASSPTSGGTDTQYF. As DNA, the CDR3 is TGCGCCAGCAGCCCGACTAGCGGGGGAACAGATACGCAGTATTTT.

This clone was observed a single time. This chain links TRBV9 with TRBJ1-6; the D gene is possibly TRBD1 (5 bases). The CDR3 runs 16 residues. Germline V gene data show CDR1 as SGDLS and CDR2 as YYNGEE. Trimming removed 0 bases from V and 5 bases from J, with 12 bases in between. CDR3: CASSVGQGVDNSPLHF. The CDR3 nucleotides are TGTGCCAGCAGCGTAGGTCAGGGTGTTGATAATTCACCCCTCCACTTT.

The chain is built from TRBV11-2 and TRBJ1-6, with D perhaps matching TRBD1 (5 bases). Germline CDR1 SGHAT, CDR2 FQNNGV. The CDR3 is 14 amino acids. V gave up 8 bases and J gave up 5 bases, with 13 bases separating them. CDR3 coding DNA: TGTGCCAGCGGCGTGGGGCAGAATAATTCACCCCTCCACTTT. Translation: CASGVGQNNSPLHF.

The V call is TRBV5-1, the J call TRBJ1-1; D may be TRBD1 (6 bases). The CDR3 runs to 13 residues. The germline gives CDR1 SGHRS, CDR2 YFSETQ. V shed 5 bases and J shed 0 bases, with 8 bases lying between them. CDR3 protein: CASSWGLNTEAFF. Written as DNA, the CDR3 is TGCGCCAGCAGTTGGGGGCTGAACACTGAAGCTTTCTTT.